The 29 T cell receptor beta chains below come from one sample, sequenced in a study of T cell changes during pregnancy in multiple sclerosis. Generated by immunoSEQ multiplex PCR, the TCRdb table keeps only in-frame clones and is missing some. The sample has about 75,000 clones, roughly 90% seen once. Material: peripheral blood, obtained in the first trimester of pregnancy. These TCRs come from a female donor in good health, enrolled as a control in a pregnancy study.

This clone was observed once. V usage is TRBV18 and J usage is TRBJ2-1; TRBD1 agrees at 10 bases. The germline V gene has CDR1 KGHSH and CDR2 LQKENI. V lost 9 bases and J lost 7; bases outside the gene matches: 15. The CDR3 is 16 amino acids. The CDR3 is CASSVRDRGTANEQFF. CDR3 DNA: TGTGCCAGTTCCGTCCGGGACAGGGGCACCGCGAATGAGCAGTTCTTC.

The chain joins TRBV19 to TRBJ2-1; 9 bases fit TRBD1. The CDR3 spans 19 residues. The V and J ends lost 9 bases and 3 bases, in that order; junction bases with no gene match: 21. CDR1 LNHDA and CDR2 SQIVND come from the germline V gene (reference sequence). The DNA of the CDR3 is TGTGCCAGCGCAACTCACGGGACAGGGACGGTCTTGGGCTACAATGAGCAGTTCTTC. Protein sequence: CASATHGTGTVLGYNEQFF.

The V gene is TRBV6-1, the J gene TRBJ1-4, with D maybe TRBD1 (5 bases). Germline V gene data show CDR1 as MNHNS and CDR2 as SASEGT. Trimming shortened V by 1 base and J by 3 bases, and 6 bases separated the two germline ends. The CDR3 totals 14 residues. The CDR3 region has the DNA TGTGCCAGCAGTGAAGGGACACCTAATGAAAAACTGTTTTTT. Translated, it gives CASSEGTPNEKLFF.

The count of this clone is one. V gene TRBV9 combines with J gene TRBJ2-3; tentative D call: TRBD1 (5 bases). Between the trimmed V and J ends, which lost 3 bases and 10 bases, there was a span of 15 bases. Per the germline V gene, CDR1 is SGDLS and CDR2 is YYNGEE. The CDR3 is made up of 13 amino acids. In DNA form, the CDR3 reads TGTGCCAGCAGCGGGACAACTCCAGTTCCGCAGTATTTT. Protein: CASSGTTPVPQYF.

The chain has TRBV27 and TRBJ2-7; the match to TRBD1 covers 9 bases. CDR1 is MNHEY and CDR2 is SMNVEV in the germline V gene (reference sequence). Trimming at V came to 4 bases and at J to 2 bases, leaving 15 bases not matched to a gene. The CDR3 is made up of 18 amino acids. The CDR3 coding sequence is TGTGCCAGCAGTTGGGAGTACCCGTCCGGGACAGGGACCTACGAGCAGTACTTC. Amino acid sequence: CASSWEYPSGTGTYEQYF.

The chain recombines TRBV27 with TRBJ2-7; the match to TRBD1 covers 7 bases. Germline V gives CDR1 MNHEY, CDR2 SMNVEV (reference sequence). The trim removed 5 bases at V and 4 bases at J, leaving 8 bases unmatched. The CDR3 extends over 14 amino acids. The CDR3 DNA sequence: TGTGCCAGCAGTAGAAGGGACAGAAATTACGAGCAGTACTTC. Its translation: CASSRRDRNYEQYF.

The CDR3 region is CASSWTDRGKTQYF. The CDR3, as DNA: TGCGCCAGCAGCTGGACCGACAGGGGAAAGACCCAGTACTTC. V usage is TRBV5-1 and J usage is TRBJ2-5, with 8 positions matching TRBD1. Germline trimming cut 3 bases from V and 6 bases from J; bases unmatched to any gene: 7. CDR1 and CDR2 from the germline V gene are SGHRS and YFSETQ. The CDR3 is 14 amino acids.

V usage is TRBV28 and J usage is TRBJ1-4; TRBD1 might be the D (6 bases). V shed 5 bases and J shed 4 bases, with 11 bases lying between them. The CDR3 length is 14 residues. Per the germline V gene, CDR1 is MDHEN and CDR2 is SYDVKM. Written as DNA, the CDR3 is TGTGCCAGCAGTAGAGGGGGAGATAATGAAAAACTGTTTTTT. Its protein product is CASSRGGDNEKLFF.

The V call is TRBV10-3, the J call TRBJ2-7; 8 bases line up with TRBD1. J gave up 6 bases and V 3 bases, and 7 bases lay outside the gene matches. Germline V gives CDR1 ENHRY, CDR2 SYGVKD. The CDR3 contains 14 residues. The CDR3 DNA reads as TGTGCCATCAGTGACAGGGGGCTTGTACGCGAGCAGTACTTC. This gives the protein CAISDRGLVREQYF.

The chain links TRBV5-1 to TRBJ1-1; D is uncertain. This CDR3 contains 13 residues. The germline V gene has CDR1 SGHRS and CDR2 YFSETQ. V was pared by 0 bases and J by 6 bases, with 9 bases between. CDR3 nucleotides: TGCGCCAGCAGCTTGGGTAGTACCCCTGAAGCTTTCTTT. This gives the protein CASSLGSTPEAFF.

V is TRBV27 and J is TRBJ1-4; D might be TRBD1 (6 bases). The CDR3 extends over 15 amino acids. V gave up 4 bases and J gave up 6 bases, with 15 bases separating them. Germline V gene sequence: CDR1 MNHEY, CDR2 SMNVEV (reference sequence). The CDR3 DNA is TGTGCCAGCAGTTGGGATGGGGGGGCTGATGAAAAACTGTTTTTT. Amino acids: CASSWDGGADEKLFF.

The chain joins TRBV5-1 to TRBJ2-1, with 8 bases aligning to TRBD1. The germline gives CDR1 SGHRS, CDR2 YFSETQ. Losses at the gene ends were 2 bases for V and 6 bases for J; bases not matched to a gene: 7. CDR3 length: 15 amino acids. This chain's CDR3 is CASSFGTGPRNEQFF. The CDR3 DNA follows: TGCGCCAGCAGCTTCGGGACAGGCCCTCGCAATGAGCAGTTCTTC. Variable domain in full (rest from reference TRBV5-1 and TRBJ2-1): KAGVTQTPRYLIKTRGQQVTLSCSPISGHRSVSWYQQTPGQGLQFLFEYFSETQRNKGNFPGRFSGRQFSNSRSEMNVSTLELGDSALYLCASSFGTGPRNEQFFGPGTRLTVL.

V gene TRBV18 combines with J gene TRBJ1-2; D remains unclear. The CDR3 length is 15 residues. Germline loops: CDR1 KGHSH, CDR2 LQKENI. The V gene lost 3 bases and the J gene lost 0 bases, with 11 bases spanning the gap. The CDR3 DNA reads TGTGCCAGCTCACCCGCAGAGGTTTCTAACTATGGCTACACCTTC. Its translation is CASSPAEVSNYGYTF.

The chain has TRBV7-2 and TRBJ2-5; TRBD2 matches at 15 bases. This CDR3 region has 18 residues. The ends lost 4 bases at V and 4 bases at J; junction bases unmatched: 10. The germline gives CDR1 SGHTA, CDR2 FQGNSA. Written as DNA, the CDR3 is TGTGCCAGCAGCTCTTTTGGGACTAGCGGGGGGCCGGGAGAGACCCAGTACTTC. It codes for CASSSFGTSGGPGETQYF.

V usage is TRBV5-6 and J usage is TRBJ1-5, with 9 bases identical to TRBD1. V shed 2 bases, J shed 2 bases, and the junction held 5 bases outside the gene matches. Germline CDR1 and CDR2: SGHDT and YYEEEE. The CDR3 extends over 16 amino acids. The CDR3 coding sequence is TGTGCCAGCAGCTTAACAGGGGGCGGTGGCAATCAGCCCCAGCATTTT. Translation gives CASSLTGGGGNQPQHF.

This clone was seen a handful of times. J is TRBJ2-3 and V is TRBV5-6; 8 positions agree with TRBD2. Trimming removed 4 bases from V and 8 bases from J; junction bases left unmatched: 15. CDR3 length equals 16 residues. The germline CDR1 and CDR2 sequences are SGHDT and YYEEEE. The CDR3, as DNA: TGTGCCAGCAGCCCACGGACATCGGGGGGGCTAGGTACGCAGTATTTT. Translated, it gives CASSPRTSGGLGTQYF.

The V gene is TRBV18, the J gene TRBJ2-3; 8 bases map to TRBD1. CDR3 length equals 15 residues. The germline gives CDR1 KGHSH, CDR2 LQKENI. The V gene end was trimmed by 3 bases and the J gene end by 5 bases; junction bases not matched to a gene: 7. The chain's CDR3 is CASSPSRGRGDTQYF. CDR3 DNA: TGTGCCAGCTCACCTTCCAGGGGGCGCGGAGATACGCAGTATTTT. Full variable domain (rest looked up from reference TRBV18 and TRBJ2-3): NAGVMQNPRHLVRRRGQEARLRCSPMKGHSHVYWYRQLPEEGLKFMVYLQKENIIDESGMPKERFSAEFPKEGPSILRIQQVVRGDSAAYFCASSPSRGRGDTQYFGPGTRLTVL.

This clone was seen only once. The chain recombines TRBV10-3 with TRBJ1-4; D possibly corresponds to TRBD1 (5 bases). Germline CDR1 is ENHRY and CDR2 is SYGVKD. The CDR3 extends over 13 amino acids. Trimming stripped 4 bases from V and 5 bases from J, with 8 bases between. CDR3 sequence: CAISARENEKLFF. CDR3 bases: TGTGCCATCAGTGCCAGGGAAAATGAAAAACTGTTTTTT.

The chain is built from TRBV9 and TRBJ2-2; 8 bases agree with TRBD1. Germline-derived CDR1 and CDR2 are SGDLS and YYNGEE. The CDR3 runs 15 residues. After removal of 7 bases from V and 2 bases from J, the junction contained 7 bases not matched to a gene. The CDR3 nucleotides read TGTGCCAGCCACACTGGACAGGGAAACACCGGGGAGCTGTTTTTT. Translated: CASHTGQGNTGELFF.

The chain joins TRBV7-9 to TRBJ1-2, with D perhaps matching TRBD1 (5 bases). From germline, CDR1 is SEHNR and CDR2 FQNEAQ (reference sequence). The CDR3 has 13 residues. The V and J ends lost 5 bases and 8 bases respectively, with 15 bases between them. For the CDR3, the DNA is TGTGCCAGCAGCCAGGGCGGGACGGACGGCTACACCTTC. This gives the protein CASSQGGTDGYTF.

The rearrangement links TRBV7-9 to TRBJ2-7, with a tentative D call TRBD2 (6 bases). The CDR3 sequence is 15 residues long. V was clipped by 0 bases and J by 6 bases, with 15 bases between them. CDR1 SEHNR and CDR2 FQNEAQ come from the germline V gene (reference sequence). DNA for the CDR3: TGTGCCAGCAGCTTAGCGGATCGGGCGGGGAGCGAGCAGTACTTC. This sequence encodes CASSLADRAGSEQYF.

The V and J genes are TRBV18 and TRBJ2-5; 9 positions match TRBD1. The CDR3 is 15 amino acids. Trimming at V came to 6 bases and at J to 5 bases, leaving 10 bases not matched to a gene. CDR1 and CDR2 from the germline V gene are KGHSH and LQKENI. The chain's CDR3 is CASSPDRGVLETQYF. The CDR3 DNA sequence: TGTGCCAGCTCTCCCGACAGGGGGGTTCTGGAGACCCAGTACTTC.

The gene calls are TRBV28 and TRBJ1-1; weak D call: TRBD1 (6 bases). The germline V and J ends were trimmed by 3 bases and 3 bases, with 14 bases remaining between them. The CDR3 has 15 amino acids. The germline CDR1 and CDR2 sequences are MDHEN and SYDVKM. The CDR3 region has the DNA TGTGCCAGCAGTTTCGGGGGGCGAAGAGACACTGAAGCTTTCTTT. This translates into CASSFGGRRDTEAFF.

This chain links TRBV5-4 with TRBJ2-2, with D possibly matching TRBD2 (5 bases). The CDR3 has 16 amino acids. The V gene's germline CDR1 is SGHNT and CDR2 YYREEE (reference sequence). Trimming cost V 0 bases and J 0 bases, with 9 bases left between them. CDR3 nucleotides: TGTGCCAGCAGCTTGGAGGACTCCTCGAACACCGGGGAGCTGTTTTTT. Translating it yields CASSLEDSSNTGELFF.

The chain joins TRBV7-9 to TRBJ2-1; 13 bases are a match to TRBD2. Germline V gene data show CDR1 as SEHNR and CDR2 as FQNEAQ (reference sequence). This CDR3 spans 15 amino acids. V was clipped by 6 bases and J by 7 bases; unmatched bases: 6. As DNA, the CDR3 is TGTGCCAGCAGGAAACTAGCGGGAGGGCCTAATGAGCAGTTCTTC. This gives the protein CASRKLAGGPNEQFF.

The J gene is TRBJ2-3, the V gene TRBV19; 7 bases fit TRBD2. Germline V gene lookup returns CDR1 LNHDA and CDR2 SQIVND (reference sequence). The V gene end was trimmed by 8 bases and the J gene end by 3 bases; junction bases not matched to a gene: 11. CDR3 length: 15 residues. This CDR3 is CASLYLGGGTDTQYF. The CDR3 DNA sequence: TGTGCCAGTCTTTATCTCGGGGGAGGGACAGATACGCAGTATTTT.

The chain combines TRBV2 with TRBJ2-2; TRBD1 matches at 7 bases. V lost 5 bases, J lost 1 base, and 4 bases stayed unmatched. This CDR3 is built from 15 residues. CDR1 SNHLY and CDR2 FYNNEI come from the germline V gene. DNA for the CDR3: TGTGCCAGCAGTCGACAGGGAATGAACACCGGGGAGCTGTTTTTT. Protein product: CASSRQGMNTGELFF.

This clone has only a few counts. V and J are TRBV20-1 and TRBJ1-4; D perhaps matches TRBD1 (5 bases). V lost 4 bases to trimming and J lost 8 bases, with 8 bases between them. This CDR3 spans 11 amino acids. Germline V CDR1 and CDR2: DFQATT, SNEGSKA (reference sequence). DNA of the CDR3: TGCAGTGCTATAGGGGCAGAAAAACTGTTTTTT. Protein product: CSAIGAEKLFF.

The gene calls are TRBV10-2 and TRBJ2-5, with 9 positions matching TRBD2. Losses at the gene ends were 8 bases for V and 1 base for J; bases not matched to a gene: 2. The CDR3 sequence is 13 residues long. The germline V gene has CDR1 WSHSY and CDR2 SAAADI. CDR3 region: CASRGRAQETQYF. The CDR3 nucleotides are TGCGCCAGCCGCGGGAGGGCCCAAGAGACCCAGTACTTC.